The next 5 T cell receptor beta chains were all read from a single sample in a study of CD8 T cells in ankylosing spondylitis. MiXCR, run by TCRdb on the 5' RACE reads, gives a single entry per CDR3 protein. The data hold about 310,000 distinct CDR3 sequences, with 20% to 25% observed a single time. The sample taken for sequencing was blood, either unsorted or a sorted T cell fraction (not recorded which). These receptors all stem from a female donor with ankylosing spondylitis or in good health (not recorded which).

The rearrangement joins TRBV12-3 or TRBV12-4 to TRBJ2-1; 10 bases fit TRBD2. The CDR3 totals 15 residues. Losses at the gene ends were 7 bases for V and 6 bases for J; bases not matched to a gene: 9. The CDR3 is CASTPAGGPGNEQFF. The CDR3 DNA follows: TGTGCCAGCACCCCAGCGGGAGGGCCCGGCAATGAGCAGTTCTTC.

This clonotype was recorded many times. This sequence joins TRBV6-2 or TRBV6-3 and TRBJ2-7; D is unclear. CDR3 length: 12 residues. Trimming took off 7 bases at V and 2 bases at J, with 9 bases between the two ends. CDR1 and CDR2 from the germline V gene are MNHEY and SVGEGT. DNA for the CDR3: TGTGCCAGCAATAGCCGCCCCTACGAGCAGTACTTC. Its protein is CASNSRPYEQYF.

The J gene is TRBJ2-1, the V gene TRBV5-1; possible D gene TRBD2, 6 bases. This CDR3 is 17 amino acids long. The V gene's germline CDR1 is SGHRS and CDR2 YFSETQ. The V and J ends lost 5 bases and 2 bases respectively, with 20 bases between them. In nucleotides, the CDR3 is TGCGCCAGCAGTATGGGGCGCGCTGCGGGAACCTACAATGAGCAGTTCTTC. This codes for CASSMGRAAGTYNEQFF.

There are a few counts of this clonotype. This chain connects TRBV5-4 to TRBJ2-1; D may match TRBD1 or TRBD2 (5 bases each). The length of the CDR3 is 13 residues. Trimming took 0 bases from V and 10 from J, leaving 11 bases between them. Germline CDR1 reads SGHNT; CDR2 reads YYREEE (reference sequence). Written as DNA, the CDR3 is TGTGCCAGCAGCTTGGCATGGGGACGCGAGCAGTTCTTC. This codes for CASSLAWGREQFF. The complete variable domain, with remaining parts taken from reference TRBV5-4 and TRBJ2-1, reads ETGVTQSPTHLIKTRGQQVTLRCSSQSGHNTVSWYQQALGQGPQFIFQYYREEENGRGNFPPRFSGLQFPNYSSELNVNALELDDSALYLCASSLAWGREQFFGPGTRLTVL.

In its sample, this clonotype was seen a few times. This rearrangement joins TRBV3-1 to TRBJ1-2; D perhaps matches TRBD1 (6 bases). The germline CDR1 and CDR2 sequences are LGHDT and YNNKEL (reference sequence). The CDR3 extends over 14 amino acids. Trimming shortened V by 0 bases and J by 4 bases, and 9 bases separated the two germline ends. The chain's CDR3 is CASSQDGQSYGYTF. As DNA, the CDR3 is TGTGCCAGCAGCCAAGACGGACAGAGCTATGGCTACACCTTC.